Listed below are T cell receptor beta chains from one sample, sequenced in a study of breast tumors, draining lymph nodes, adjacent tissues. TCRdb processed the multiplex PCR reads anew with MiXCR; each CDR3 protein has one entry. Of about 35,000 distinct CDR3 sequences in the sample, 36% are singletons; the top ten hold 9.5% to 13%. Specimen: breast tumor tissue. The receptor set was obtained from a female donor with breast cancer. Some clones in this sample may be carry-over from other donors' samples. The CDR3 runs from the conserved cysteine through the conserved F or W. A D gene is named only where the DNA matches it firmly. Clone size appears in some rows only: once, few, many, or a class for an expanded clone.

clone size: many
J gene: TRBJ2-7
V gene: TRBV4-2
D gene: TRBD2
CDR3 DNA: TGTGCCAGCAGCCAAGACCCTCGCTCTAGCGGGAGCTACGAGCAGTACTTC
CDR3 protein: CASSQDPRSSGSYEQYF

clone size: medium-sized
J gene: TRBJ2-3
V gene: TRBV20-1
D gene: .
CDR3 DNA: TGCAGTGCTAGAGGGGACGGCACAGATACGCAGTATTTT
CDR3 protein: CSARGDGTDTQYF

clone size: .
J gene: TRBJ2-7
V gene: TRBV4-2
D gene: TRBD1
CDR3 DNA: TGTGCCAGCAGCCGAGGATCGGGACAGGGCGTGTACGAGCAGTACTTC
CDR3 protein: CASSRGSGQGVYEQYF

clone size: few
J gene: TRBJ2-1
V gene: TRBV27
D gene: .
CDR3 DNA: TGTGCCAGTGGACTGTCCCCCTCCTACAATGAGCAGTTCTTC
CDR3 protein: CASGLSPSYNEQFF

clone size: many
J gene: TRBJ1-6
V gene: TRBV4-3
D gene: .
CDR3 DNA: TGCGCCAGCAGCCAAGCAAGGAGCTCCTATAATTCACCCCTCCACTTT
CDR3 protein: CASSQARSSYNSPLHF

clone size: few
J gene: TRBJ1-5
V gene: TRBV6-2/TRBV6-3
D gene: .
CDR3 DNA: TGTGCCAGCAGTTACTCCACAACGTCCCAGCATTTT
CDR3 protein: CASSYSTTSQHF

clone size: .
J gene: TRBJ2-5
V gene: TRBV6-6
D gene: TRBD2
CDR3 DNA: TGTGCCAGCAAGCGGGGGGAGACCCAGTACTTC
CDR3 protein: CASKRGETQYF

clone size: many
J gene: TRBJ1-4
V gene: TRBV2
D gene: .
CDR3 DNA: TGTGCCAGCAGTGCAGGCAGGGGTAATGAAAAACTGTTTTTT
CDR3 protein: CASSAGRGNEKLFF

clone size: .
J gene: TRBJ2-3
V gene: TRBV11-2
D gene: .
CDR3 DNA: TGTGCCAGCAGCCCGGGACCCACAGATACGCAGTATTTT
CDR3 protein: CASSPGPTDTQYF

clone size: many
J gene: TRBJ2-1
V gene: TRBV7-3
D gene: .
CDR3 DNA: TGTGCCAGCAGCTTAGCGGAGGCCTCCTACAATGAGCAGTTCTTC
CDR3 protein: CASSLAEASYNEQFF

clone size: many
J gene: TRBJ2-7
V gene: TRBV12-3/TRBV12-4
D gene: .
CDR3 DNA: TGTGCCAGCAGTTTAGCGCCTCGGGCCTACGAGCAGTACTTC
CDR3 protein: CASSLAPRAYEQYF

clone size: many
J gene: TRBJ2-3
V gene: TRBV24-1
D gene: .
CDR3 DNA: TGTGCCACCAGTGGGGACACAGATACGCAGTATTTT
CDR3 protein: CATSGDTDTQYF

clone size: many
J gene: TRBJ2-1
V gene: TRBV7-9
D gene: .
CDR3 DNA: TGTGCCAGCAGCTTAGCGACGGGATACAATGAGCAGTTCTTC
CDR3 protein: CASSLATGYNEQFF

clone size: .
J gene: TRBJ2-7
V gene: TRBV20-1
D gene: .
CDR3 DNA: TGCAGTGCTAGAGATCTAACAGGGTACGAGCAGTACTTC
CDR3 protein: CSARDLTGYEQYF

clone size: many
J gene: TRBJ2-1
V gene: TRBV9
D gene: TRBD2
CDR3 DNA: TGTGCCAGCAGCGTAGGTAGTAGCGGGGGATACAATGAGCAGTTCTTC
CDR3 protein: CASSVGSSGGYNEQFF

clone size: medium-sized
J gene: TRBJ2-3
V gene: TRBV20-1
D gene: .
CDR3 DNA: TGCAGTGCTAGGGAGGCAAGCACAGATACGCAGTATTTT
CDR3 protein: CSAREASTDTQYF

clone size: medium-sized
J gene: TRBJ2-1
V gene: TRBV24-1
D gene: TRBD1
CDR3 DNA: TGTGCCACCAGTGATCGCGACAGGGGGCAGTTCTTC
CDR3 protein: CATSDRDRGQFF

clone size: .
J gene: TRBJ2-7
V gene: TRBV7-2
D gene: .
CDR3 DNA: TGTGCCAGCAGCTTAGTCCGGACAGGAGGGGCCTACGAGCAGTACTTC
CDR3 protein: CASSLVRTGGAYEQYF

clone size: many
J gene: TRBJ2-1
V gene: TRBV11-2
D gene: .
CDR3 DNA: TGTGCCAGCAGCGCCAACAGGGACTCCTACAATGAGCAGTTCTTC
CDR3 protein: CASSANRDSYNEQFF

clone size: many
J gene: TRBJ2-1
V gene: TRBV12-3/TRBV12-4
D gene: .
CDR3 DNA: TGTGCCAGCAGTAGACTGGGTGAGCAGTTCTTC
CDR3 protein: CASSRLGEQFF

clone size: few
J gene: TRBJ2-5
V gene: TRBV27
D gene: .
CDR3 DNA: TGTGCCAGCAGTTTGGGGAGCCAAGAGACCCAGTACTTC
CDR3 protein: CASSLGSQETQYF

clone size: few
J gene: TRBJ1-1
V gene: TRBV27
D gene: TRBD1
CDR3 DNA: TGTGCCAGCCATCCCCTGACAGGGGGAACAGCTTTCTTT
CDR3 protein: CASHPLTGGTAFF

clone size: .
J gene: TRBJ1-2
V gene: TRBV28
D gene: .
CDR3 DNA: TGTGCCAGCAGTTTACCCGGGAAGTATGGCTACACCTTC
CDR3 protein: CASSLPGKYGYTF

clone size: many
J gene: TRBJ2-3
V gene: TRBV11-3
D gene: TRBD1
CDR3 DNA: TGTGCCAGCAGCTTAGGGACAGGGGGCGCAGATACGCAGTATTTT
CDR3 protein: CASSLGTGGADTQYF

clone size: many
J gene: TRBJ2-2
V gene: TRBV20-1
D gene: TRBD1
CDR3 DNA: TGCAGTGTCCCGGTGCGGGGACAGGGGGGCGGGGAGCTGTTTTTT
CDR3 protein: CSVPVRGQGGGELFF

clone size: many
J gene: TRBJ1-6
V gene: TRBV6-1
D gene: .
CDR3 DNA: TGTGCCAGCAGCCCGCGGGGGGGAAATAATTCACCCCTCCACTTT
CDR3 protein: CASSPRGGNNSPLHF

clone size: many
J gene: TRBJ1-4
V gene: TRBV14
D gene: .
CDR3 DNA: TGTGCCAGCAGCCAAGTCGGGGGCCCTAATGAAAAACTGTTTTTT
CDR3 protein: CASSQVGGPNEKLFF

clone size: .
J gene: TRBJ2-7
V gene: TRBV19
D gene: .
CDR3 DNA: TGTGCCAGTAGTCTAGCCTCTACCTACGAGCAGTACTTC
CDR3 protein: CASSLASTYEQYF

clone size: .
J gene: TRBJ2-2
V gene: TRBV11-3
D gene: TRBD1
CDR3 DNA: TGTGCCAGCAGCGGTGACAGGGGTAGGGCCGGGGAGCCGTTTTTT
CDR3 protein: CASSGDRGRAGEPFF

clone size: many
J gene: TRBJ2-2
V gene: TRBV6-5
D gene: .
CDR3 DNA: TGTGCCAGCAGTTATGTAGCATTCGGTGTGAACACCGGGGAGCTGTTTTTT
CDR3 protein: CASSYVAFGVNTGELFF

clone size: medium-sized
J gene: TRBJ2-7
V gene: TRBV6-6
D gene: TRBD1
CDR3 DNA: TGTGCCAGCAGACCTGGACAGGCCTACGAGCAGTACTTC
CDR3 protein: CASRPGQAYEQYF

clone size: many
J gene: TRBJ2-7
V gene: TRBV19
D gene: TRBD1
CDR3 DNA: TGTGCCACTGAGACACGGACAGGGAGTGGCTACGAGCAGTACTTC
CDR3 protein: CATETRTGSGYEQYF

clone size: .
J gene: TRBJ2-7
V gene: TRBV6-4
D gene: TRBD1
CDR3 DNA: TGTGCCAGCAGTGACCCTACCGGGACAGCCGCCTACGAGCAGTACTTC
CDR3 protein: CASSDPTGTAAYEQYF

clone size: many
J gene: TRBJ2-7
V gene: TRBV6-2/TRBV6-3
D gene: .
CDR3 DNA: TGTGCCAGCAGCCCTAGAATGGCAGGAGCCATCTACGAGCAGTACTTC
CDR3 protein: CASSPRMAGAIYEQYF

clone size: .
J gene: TRBJ1-4
V gene: TRBV3-1
D gene: .
CDR3 DNA: TGTGCCAGCAGCCAGGTCGGGAGGGAAAAACTGTTTTTT
CDR3 protein: CASSQVGREKLFF

clone size: many
J gene: TRBJ2-1
V gene: TRBV2
D gene: TRBD1
CDR3 DNA: TGTGCCAGCAGGCCCGGACAGGGGGCGGGCGGCAATGAGCAGTTCTTC
CDR3 protein: CASRPGQGAGGNEQFF

clone size: few
J gene: TRBJ1-4
V gene: TRBV6-2/TRBV6-3
D gene: .
CDR3 DNA: TGTGCCAGCAGTTACGGGGCTGCTGAAAAACTGTTTTTT
CDR3 protein: CASSYGAAEKLFF

clone size: many
J gene: TRBJ2-3
V gene: TRBV2
D gene: .
CDR3 DNA: TGTGCCAGCAGTGCCCCTCCGGATACGCAGTATTTT
CDR3 protein: CASSAPPDTQYF

clone size: once
J gene: TRBJ2-1
V gene: TRBV28
D gene: TRBD2
CDR3 DNA: TGTGCCAGCAGTCGGCTAGCGGGAATCGGTGAGCAGTTCTTT
CDR3 protein: CASSRLAGIGEQFF

clone size: .
J gene: TRBJ2-7
V gene: TRBV28
D gene: .
CDR3 DNA: TGTGCCAGCAGTCCCACGTTGACAGGAGGTTACGAGCAGTACTTC
CDR3 protein: CASSPTLTGGYEQYF

clone size: many
J gene: TRBJ2-5
V gene: TRBV7-2
D gene: TRBD1
CDR3 DNA: TGTGCCAGCAGCAACAGGGGGTCGGAGACCCAGTACTTC
CDR3 protein: CASSNRGSETQYF

clone size: many
J gene: TRBJ2-3
V gene: TRBV29-1
D gene: .
CDR3 DNA: TGCAGCGTTTTAATCTTGCAGGGTTTCACAGATACGCAGTATTTT
CDR3 protein: CSVLILQGFTDTQYF

clone size: .
J gene: TRBJ2-2
V gene: TRBV6-5
D gene: .
CDR3 DNA: TGTGCCGGCAGTAGGGCGAGAAACACCGGGGAGCTGTTTTTT
CDR3 protein: CAGSRARNTGELFF

clone size: many
J gene: TRBJ2-5
V gene: TRBV15
D gene: .
CDR3 DNA: TGTGCCACCAGCAGTCGGGAGTGGGAGACCCAGTACTTC
CDR3 protein: CATSSREWETQYF

clone size: medium-sized
J gene: TRBJ2-7
V gene: TRBV5-1
D gene: .
CDR3 DNA: TGCGCCAGCAGCAGAGGGTGGGCAGACGAGCAGTACTTC
CDR3 protein: CASSRGWADEQYF

clone size: .
J gene: TRBJ1-1
V gene: TRBV20-1
D gene: .
CDR3 DNA: TGCAGTGCTAGAGAGAGGGGTAATCCCGTGAACACTGAAGCTTTCTTT
CDR3 protein: CSARERGNPVNTEAFF

clone size: many
J gene: TRBJ1-3
V gene: TRBV29-1
D gene: .
CDR3 DNA: TGCAGCGTTACAACAGGCTCTGGAAACACCATATATTTT
CDR3 protein: CSVTTGSGNTIYF

clone size: .
J gene: TRBJ2-6
V gene: TRBV6-1
D gene: TRBD2
CDR3 DNA: TGTGCCAGCAGTGAAGCAGGAGCGGGGGGCGCATCTGGGGCCAACGTCCTGACTTTC
CDR3 protein: CASSEAGAGGASGANVLTF

clone size: .
J gene: TRBJ1-2
V gene: TRBV12-3/TRBV12-4
D gene: .
CDR3 DNA: TGTGCCAGCAGTTTAGTGTCAGGGTTCGTTTTAGGCGTGACGAACTATGGCCACACCTTC
CDR3 protein: CASSLVSGFVLGVTNYGHTF

clone size: many
J gene: TRBJ1-5
V gene: TRBV19
D gene: .
CDR3 DNA: TGTGCCCACTGCGGGAGCGACGGGGAGCCCCAGCATTTT
CDR3 protein: CAHCGSDGEPQHF

clone size: .
J gene: TRBJ2-7
V gene: TRBV11-2
D gene: .
CDR3 DNA: TGTGCCAGCAGCTCTAAGAAGCAGTCCTACGAGCAGTACTTC
CDR3 protein: CASSSKKQSYEQYF